This T cell receptor beta chain was profiled in a study of blood T cell repertoires in COVID-19. Profiled with immunoSEQ multiplex PCR; TCRdb holds only in-frame clones, not every one. The sample includes approximately 470,000 clones, about 85% seen only once; the top ten take under 0.75%. The germline V and J ends were trimmed by 3 bases and 9 bases, with 20 bases remaining between them. Germline CDR1 is MGHRA and CDR2 is YSYEKL. There are 15 residues in the CDR3. This TCR was recovered from a woman aged 18-35 years who had recovered from COVID-19. Sequenced input: PBMCs or T cells enriched from blood (not recorded which). The chain is built from TRBV4-1 and TRBJ2-5, with D perhaps TRBD2 (6 bases). The CDR3 region has the DNA TGCGCCAGCAGCCATATCGGGAGACAGCCGGGGGCCCAGTACTTC. This codes for CASSHIGRQPGAQYF.